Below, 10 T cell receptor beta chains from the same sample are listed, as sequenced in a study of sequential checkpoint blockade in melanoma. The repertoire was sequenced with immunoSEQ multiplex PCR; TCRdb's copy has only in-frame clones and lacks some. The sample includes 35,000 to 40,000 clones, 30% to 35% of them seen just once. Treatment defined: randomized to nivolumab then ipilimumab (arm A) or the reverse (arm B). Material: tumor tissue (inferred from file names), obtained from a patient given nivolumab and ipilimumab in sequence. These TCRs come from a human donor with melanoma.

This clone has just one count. CDR3: CSVEAGALGETQYF. The CDR3 bases are TGCAGCGTTGAAGCGGGGGCGCTGGGGGAGACCCAGTACTTC. The V and J genes are TRBV29-1 and TRBJ2-5, with D perhaps being TRBD1 or TRBD2 (6 bases each). The CDR3 extends over 14 amino acids. Germline V lookup: CDR1 SQVTM, CDR2 ANQGSEA. V gave up 1 base and J gave up 5 bases, with 14 bases separating them.

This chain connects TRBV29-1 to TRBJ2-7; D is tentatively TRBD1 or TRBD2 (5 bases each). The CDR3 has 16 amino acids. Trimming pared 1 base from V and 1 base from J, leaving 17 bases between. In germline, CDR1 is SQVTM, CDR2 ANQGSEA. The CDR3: CSVEAEALGPSYEQYF. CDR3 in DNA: TGCAGCGTTGAAGCAGAGGCCCTGGGACCTTCCTACGAGCAGTACTTC.

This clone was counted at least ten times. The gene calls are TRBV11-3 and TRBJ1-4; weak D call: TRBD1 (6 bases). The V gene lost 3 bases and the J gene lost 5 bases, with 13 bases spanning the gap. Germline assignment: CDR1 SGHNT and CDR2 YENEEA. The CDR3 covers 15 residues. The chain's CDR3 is CASSLAMGGNEKLFF. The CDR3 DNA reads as TGTGCCAGCAGCTTGGCCATGGGGGGCAATGAAAAACTGTTTTTT.

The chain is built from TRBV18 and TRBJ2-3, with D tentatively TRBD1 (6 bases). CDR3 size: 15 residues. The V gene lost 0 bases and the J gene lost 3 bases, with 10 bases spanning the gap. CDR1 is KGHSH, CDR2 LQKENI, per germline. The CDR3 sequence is CASSPPQGMTDTQYF. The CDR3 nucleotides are TGTGCCAGCTCACCACCACAGGGCATGACAGATACGCAGTATTTT. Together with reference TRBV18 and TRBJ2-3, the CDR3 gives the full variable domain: NAGVMQNPRHLVRRRGQEARLRCSPMKGHSHVYWYRQLPEEGLKFMVYLQKENIIDESGMPKERFSAEFPKEGPSILRIQQVVRGDSAAYFCASSPPQGMTDTQYFGPGTRLTVL.

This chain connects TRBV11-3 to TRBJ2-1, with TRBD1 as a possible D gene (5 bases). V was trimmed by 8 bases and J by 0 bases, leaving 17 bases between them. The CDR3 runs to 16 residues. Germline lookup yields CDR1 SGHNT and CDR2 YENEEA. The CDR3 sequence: CASGPPGPSSYNEQFF. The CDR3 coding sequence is TGTGCCAGCGGCCCTCCAGGGCCCAGCTCCTACAATGAGCAGTTCTTC.

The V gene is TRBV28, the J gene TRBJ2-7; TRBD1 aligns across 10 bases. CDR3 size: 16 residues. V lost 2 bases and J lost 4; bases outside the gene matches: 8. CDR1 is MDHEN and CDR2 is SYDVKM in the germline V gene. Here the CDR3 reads CASSLGQGGPTYEQYF. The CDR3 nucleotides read TGTGCCAGCAGTTTAGGACAGGGGGGCCCTACTTACGAGCAGTACTTC.

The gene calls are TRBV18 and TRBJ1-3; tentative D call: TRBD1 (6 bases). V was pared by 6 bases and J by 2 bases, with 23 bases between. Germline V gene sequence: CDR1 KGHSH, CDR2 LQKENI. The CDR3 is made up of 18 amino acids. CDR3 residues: CASSPVQDSNSPGNTIYF. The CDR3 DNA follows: TGTGCCAGCTCCCCCGTTCAGGACAGCAATAGTCCTGGAAACACCATATATTTT.

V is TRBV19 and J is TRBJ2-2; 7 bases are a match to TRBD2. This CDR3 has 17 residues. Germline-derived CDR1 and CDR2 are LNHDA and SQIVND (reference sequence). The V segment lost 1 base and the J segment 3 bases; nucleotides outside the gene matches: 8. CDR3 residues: CASSIVQPSGYTGELFF. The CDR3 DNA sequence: TGTGCCAGTAGTATAGTTCAGCCTAGCGGATACACCGGGGAGCTGTTTTTT.

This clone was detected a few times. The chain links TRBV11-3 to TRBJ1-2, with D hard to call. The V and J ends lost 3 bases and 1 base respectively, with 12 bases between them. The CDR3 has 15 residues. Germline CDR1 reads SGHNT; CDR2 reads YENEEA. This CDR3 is CASSLDVAVNYGYTF. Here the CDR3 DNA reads TGTGCCAGCAGCTTGGATGTGGCCGTTAACTATGGCTACACCTTC.

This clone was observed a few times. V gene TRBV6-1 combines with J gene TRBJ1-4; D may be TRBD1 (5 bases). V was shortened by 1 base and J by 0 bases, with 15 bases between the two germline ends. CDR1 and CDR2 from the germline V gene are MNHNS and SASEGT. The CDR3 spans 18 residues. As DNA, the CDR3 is TGTGCCAGCAGTGAAGGGTCAGGGAGGATTGCAACTAATGAAAAACTGTTTTTT. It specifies CASSEGSGRIATNEKLFF.